The 30 T cell receptor beta chains listed next were all sequenced from one sample in a study of cytomegalovirus exposure and HLA in healthy donors. This PCR relied on a set of 60 Vbeta primers and 13 Jbeta primers. Generated by immunoSEQ multiplex PCR, the TCRdb table keeps only in-frame clones and is missing some. The data contain about 76,000 clones, over 65% of them seen just once; the ten biggest clones take up 16%. The source material was PBMCs. The receptors come from a woman aged 35 to 49 in good health and CMV-seropositive.

This clone was seen a few times. The rearrangement links TRBV7-2 to TRBJ2-3, with D perhaps matching TRBD2 (5 bases). Germline lookup yields CDR1 SGHTA and CDR2 FQGNSA. This CDR3 comprises 15 residues. With 5 bases removed from V and 0 bases from J, the gap between germline ends came to 12 bases. The CDR3 coding sequence is TGTGCCAGCAGCCTTATGAGGGATAGCACAGATACGCAGTATTTT. Protein product: CASSLMRDSTDTQYF.

The genes are TRBV5-4 and TRBJ2-7; tentatively, D is TRBD1 (6 bases). V was clipped by 0 bases and J by 2 bases, with 9 bases between them. Germline-derived CDR1 and CDR2 are SGHNT and YYREEE (reference sequence). The CDR3 consists of 14 residues. For the CDR3, the DNA is TGTGCCAGCAGCTTGGAAAGACAGGCCTACGAGCAGTACTTC. Its translation: CASSLERQAYEQYF. Full variable domain (rest looked up from reference TRBV5-4 and TRBJ2-7): ETGVTQSPTHLIKTRGQQVTLRCSSQSGHNTVSWYQQALGQGPQFIFQYYREEENGRGNFPPRFSGLQFPNYSSELNVNALELDDSALYLCASSLERQAYEQYFGPGTRLTVT.

The count of this clone is one. This chain uses TRBV11-2 with TRBJ1-6; D unresolved. The CDR3 consists of 14 residues. Trimming shortened V by 1 base and J by 6 bases, and 7 bases separated the two germline ends. Germline CDR1 reads SGHAT; CDR2 reads FQNNGV. Here the CDR3 DNA reads TGTGCCAGCAGCTTAGTATCAGTTAATTCACCCCTCCACTTT. Translation: CASSLVSVNSPLHF.

This chain links TRBV4-2 with TRBJ2-2; 10 bases are a match to TRBD2. The CDR3 is made up of 16 amino acids. Germline-derived CDR1 and CDR2 are LGHNA and YNFKEQ. The ends lost 0 bases at V and 4 bases at J; junction bases unmatched: 2. CDR3 DNA sequence: TGTGCCAGCAGCCAAGAAAGCGGGAGGGGCACCGGGGAGCTGTTTTTT. This translates into CASSQESGRGTGELFF.

As for this clone: Distinct nucleotide sequences in the sample also encode this CDR3. The J gene is TRBJ2-7, the V gene TRBV7-2, with D unclear. Germline V CDR1 and CDR2: SGHTA, FQGNSA. The V end lost 5 bases, the J end lost 2 bases, and 10 bases lay between the germline ends. There are 13 residues in the CDR3. The CDR3 loop reads CASSPPGTYEQYF. DNA of the CDR3: TGTGCCAGCAGCCCCCCAGGTACCTACGAGCAGTACTTC.

Many counts were recorded for this clone. DNA for the CDR3: TGTGCCAGCAGTAGAGACAGGGGATACACTGAAGCTTTCTTT. Its translation is CASSRDRGYTEAFF. The chain carries TRBV6-6 and TRBJ1-1; 8 bases line up with TRBD1. Trimming took 5 bases from V and 3 from J; bases not matched to a gene: 5. CDR1 is MNHNY, CDR2 SVGAGI, per germline (reference sequence). The CDR3 is 14 residues long.

The chain recombines TRBV15 with TRBJ2-2; D gene unclear. CDR1 is LNHNV, CDR2 YYDKDF, per germline (reference sequence). This CDR3 has 15 residues. V shed 3 bases and J shed 6 bases, with 14 bases lying between them. For the CDR3, the DNA is TGTGCCACCAGCAGTCCTCAAGAGGTGGCCGGGGAGCTGTTTTTT. Its protein is CATSSPQEVAGELFF.

This clone was seen a handful of times. This chain connects TRBV19 to TRBJ2-7; the match to TRBD1 covers 11 bases. Looked up from germline, CDR1 is LNHDA and CDR2 is SQIVND (reference sequence). The V and J ends lost 5 bases and 2 bases, in that order; junction bases with no gene match: 2. This CDR3 is built from 14 residues. CDR3 coding DNA: TGTGCCAGTAGTTGGGGACAGGGGGCCTACGAGCAGTACTTC. Its protein is CASSWGQGAYEQYF.

The gene calls are TRBV30 and TRBJ2-2; TRBD1 might be the D (7 bases). CDR1 and CDR2 (germline): GTSNPN, SVGIG (reference sequence). CDR3 size: 16 residues. Trimming took off 2 bases at V and 6 bases at J, with 19 bases between the two ends. The CDR3 region is CAWSQTTPGGSGELFF. In DNA form, the CDR3 reads TGTGCCTGGAGTCAAACCACCCCAGGGGGGTCCGGGGAGCTGTTTTTT. The full variable domain, rest sourced from reference TRBV30 and TRBJ2-2, is SQTIHQWPATLVQPVGSPLSLECTVEGTSNPNLYWYRQAAGRGLQLLFYSVGIGQISSEVPQNLSASRPQDRQFILSSKKLLLSDSGFYLCAWSQTTPGGSGELFFGEGSRLTVL.

The rearrangement links TRBV6-1 to TRBJ1-1; a possible D gene is TRBD1 (5 bases). Germline V lookup: CDR1 MNHNS, CDR2 SASEGT. Trimming removed 10 bases at V and 3 bases at J, with 21 bases between. The CDR3 runs 15 residues. CDR3 region: CAIQGAGSPDTEAFF. The CDR3 DNA sequence: TGTGCCATCCAAGGGGCAGGGTCTCCGGACACTGAAGCTTTCTTT.

This chain links TRBV28 with TRBJ2-7, with D unclear. Germline V lookup: CDR1 MDHEN, CDR2 SYDVKM. The CDR3 length is 13 residues. Trimming pared 8 bases from V and 5 bases from J, leaving 16 bases between. The CDR3 spells CASGPWLPHEQYF. The CDR3 nucleotides read TGTGCCAGCGGCCCCTGGCTTCCTCACGAGCAGTACTTC.

V usage is TRBV28 and J usage is TRBJ2-2, with D maybe TRBD1 (5 bases). This CDR3 has 16 residues. V shed 6 bases and J shed 2 bases, with 16 bases lying between them. Per germline, CDR1 MDHEN and CDR2 SYDVKM. CDR3 residues: CASRILTEANTGELFF. The CDR3 DNA is TGTGCCAGCAGGATCCTGACAGAAGCCAACACCGGGGAGCTGTTTTTT.

The chain links TRBV4-3 to TRBJ2-3; a possible D gene is TRBD2 (5 bases). The CDR3 spans 15 residues. The germline CDR1 and CDR2 sequences are LGHNA and YSLEER. Trimming removed 0 bases from V and 1 base from J, with 8 bases in between. The CDR3 here is CASSQEKRRTDTQYF. DNA of the CDR3: TGCGCCAGCAGCCAAGAAAAGCGGCGCACAGATACGCAGTATTTT.

The chain joins TRBV9 to TRBJ1-1, with no clear D. The germline V gene encodes CDR1 SGDLS and CDR2 YYNGEE. V was pared by 1 base and J by 8 bases, with 18 bases between. CDR3 length: 15 amino acids. The CDR3 is CASSVTPTLSSEAFF. The CDR3, as DNA: TGTGCCAGCAGCGTAACCCCAACCCTATCATCGGAAGCTTTCTTT.

The chain carries TRBV27 and TRBJ2-2; D perhaps matches TRBD2 (5 bases). The germline V gene has CDR1 MNHEY and CDR2 SMNVEV (reference sequence). V dropped 4 bases and J dropped 1 base, with 7 bases sitting between them. The CDR3 has 14 residues. The CDR3 reads CASSSDLNTGELFF. CDR3 in DNA: TGTGCCAGCAGTTCGGACTTGAACACCGGGGAGCTGTTTTTT.

The chain combines TRBV5-1 with TRBJ1-1; TRBD1 matches 9 bases. CDR3 length: 15 amino acids. From germline, CDR1 is SGHRS and CDR2 YFSETQ. V shed 4 bases and J 4 bases; nucleotides not matched to a gene: 8. The CDR3 here is CASSAPGTGSTEAFF. DNA of the CDR3: TGCGCCAGCAGCGCCCCCGGGACAGGGTCCACTGAAGCTTTCTTT.

This clone was seen a single time. The chain links TRBV5-1 to TRBJ2-7, with D possibly TRBD1 on 5 matching bases. This CDR3 spans 15 amino acids. V was trimmed by 0 bases and J by 6 bases, leaving 16 bases between them. Germline V gene lookup returns CDR1 SGHRS and CDR2 YFSETQ. CDR3 DNA sequence: TGCGCCAGCAGCTTGGGACACTCAGGGCCTGTCGAGCAGTACTTC. Amino acid sequence: CASSLGHSGPVEQYF.

The genes are TRBV10-3 and TRBJ2-5; 9 positions match TRBD1. V shed 7 bases, J shed 5 bases, and the junction held 8 bases outside the gene matches. This CDR3 region has 14 residues. CDR1 is ENHRY, CDR2 SYGVKD, per germline. This CDR3 reads CAIKATGGLETQYF. Written as DNA, the CDR3 is TGTGCCATCAAGGCGACAGGGGGATTGGAGACCCAGTACTTC.

V gene TRBV5-4 combines with J gene TRBJ2-5; maybe TRBD2 (6 bases). Per the germline V gene, CDR1 is SGHNT and CDR2 is YYREEE (reference sequence). This CDR3 is built from 15 residues. The V gene lost 0 bases and the J gene lost 6 bases, with 15 bases spanning the gap. The CDR3 DNA is TGTGCCAGCAGCTTGGCGGGAGTGGAGTGGCAGACCCAGTACTTC. This gives the protein CASSLAGVEWQTQYF.

This clone occurred a few times. The rearrangement links TRBV28 to TRBJ1-6; 7 nucleotides align to TRBD1. In germline, CDR1 is MDHEN, CDR2 SYDVKM. The CDR3 totals 13 residues. V lost 5 bases, J lost 10 bases, and 5 bases stayed unmatched. The CDR3 reads CASSEQGRSPLHF. The CDR3 DNA reads as TGTGCCAGCAGTGAACAGGGGAGGTCACCCCTCCACTTT.

This chain links TRBV30 with TRBJ1-4; D is unresolved. The V gene's germline CDR1 is GTSNPN and CDR2 SVGIG (reference sequence). The CDR3 has 14 residues. V lost 3 bases and J 8 bases, leaving 16 bases between the germline ends. CDR3 nucleotides: TGTGCCTGGAGCCCCGACAATTACGCGGAAAAACTGTTTTTT. Protein sequence: CAWSPDNYAEKLFF.

This clone came up a few times. The chain links TRBV6-6 to TRBJ2-7, with D uncertain. Germline CDR1 is MNHNY and CDR2 is SVGAGI (reference sequence). V was pared by 0 bases and J by 2 bases, with 14 bases between. This CDR3 has 16 residues. This CDR3 reads CASSYSVEDEAYEQYF. CDR3 DNA sequence: TGTGCCAGCAGTTACTCGGTGGAAGACGAGGCCTACGAGCAGTACTTC.

This sequence joins TRBV5-8 and TRBJ2-4, with D possibly matching TRBD2 (5 bases). In germline, CDR1 is SGHTS, CDR2 YDEGEE. V was cut by 3 bases and J by 7 bases, with 20 bases left in between. CDR3 length: 16 residues. CDR3 in DNA: TGTGCCAGCAGCTCCCCTAGGAGGACCCCCGCCAACATTCAGTACTTC. Its protein is CASSSPRRTPANIQYF.

Only a few counts were recorded for this clone. This chain links TRBV29-1 with TRBJ1-2; 9 nucleotides match TRBD1. This CDR3 has 11 residues. Germline CDR1 is SQVTM and CDR2 is ANQGSEA. CDR3 nucleotides: TGCGGGGACAGGGATAACTATGGCTACACCTTC. It specifies CGDRDNYGYTF.

This clone was detected once. The chain joins TRBV28 to TRBJ2-7, with D perhaps matching TRBD2 (8 bases). The ends were cut back, 3 bases at V and 4 bases at J, with 25 bases in the middle. There are 18 residues in the CDR3. The V gene's germline CDR1 is MDHEN and CDR2 SYDVKM. The CDR3 sequence is CASSFDREDQREKYEQYF. In DNA form, the CDR3 reads TGTGCCAGCAGTTTCGACAGGGAGGACCAGCGGGAGAAATACGAGCAGTACTTC.

The rearrangement joins TRBV27 to TRBJ2-7, with D perhaps TRBD1 (5 bases). Deletions cut 3 bases from V and 1 base from J, with 7 bases between. The CDR3 runs to 13 residues. Germline loops: CDR1 MNHEY, CDR2 SMNVEV (reference sequence). The CDR3, as DNA: TGTGCCAGCAGTTTTCAGGGATCCTACGAGCAGTACTTC. Its translation is CASSFQGSYEQYF.

This clone has more than one count but fewer than ten. A read error may account for a junction end that differs from germline. Other DNA sequences in the sample encode the same CDR3. This chain links TRBV28 with TRBJ2-2; 7 positions match TRBD2. Per the germline V gene, CDR1 is MDHEN and CDR2 is SYDVKM. This CDR3 is 15 amino acids long. The CDR3: CASSYPSGHTGELFF. CDR3 sequence (DNA): TGCGCCAGCAGCTATCCTAGCGGACACACCGGGGAGCTGTTTTTT.

The chain couples TRBV11-3 to TRBJ2-3; 12 bases line up with TRBD2. V gave up 6 bases and J gave up 8 bases; unmatched junction bases: 6. The CDR3 consists of 14 residues. CDR1 is SGHNT and CDR2 is YENEEA in the germline V gene. The CDR3 DNA sequence: TGTGCCAGCAGTCTCGTGACTAGCGGGAGTACGCAGTATTTT. It translates to CASSLVTSGSTQYF.

This chain connects TRBV5-6 to TRBJ2-2; TRBD2 aligns across 7 bases. V dropped 5 bases and J dropped 3; count of bases not matched to a gene: 7. Germline V gene data show CDR1 as SGHDT and CDR2 as YYEEEE. The CDR3 length is 15 residues. This CDR3 is CASRSVGGDTGELFF. The CDR3 region has the DNA TGTGCCAGCAGGTCCGTGGGGGGGGACACCGGGGAGCTGTTTTTT.

The V gene is TRBV7-9, the J gene TRBJ1-2, with D tentatively TRBD1 (5 bases). The germline CDR1 and CDR2 sequences are SEHNR and FQNEAQ (reference sequence). V lost 5 bases, J lost 6 bases, and 13 bases lay in between. The CDR3 is 13 amino acids. The CDR3 nucleotides read TGTGCCAGCAGCACAGGAGGGACCGATGGCTACACCTTC. Protein product: CASSTGGTDGYTF.